This T cell receptor beta chain was captured in a study of T-cell reconstitution after alpha-beta-depleted transplantation in children. The CDR3 sequence is 16 residues long. Per germline, CDR1 SGHRS and CDR2 YFSETQ. Germline trimming cut 4 bases from V and 2 bases from J; bases unmatched to any gene: 7. Using unique molecular identifiers, the investigators prepared the TCRbeta library. In TCRdb, the PCR reads were re-called with MiXCR into one record per CDR3 protein. The data show approximately 210,000 distinct CDR3 sequences, just over 14% seen once. The sequencing used PBMCs from the stem cell graft donor, collected from the stem cell graft. This chain uses TRBV5-1 with TRBJ2-1, with 9 bases fitting TRBD2. The source of this sequence is a human donor who donated a stem cell graft to a child with acute lymphoblastic leukemia. The CDR3 nucleotides are TGCGCCAGCAGCCCCTCAGCGGGAGGCCCCTACAATGAGCAGTTCTTC. This codes for CASSPSAGGPYNEQFF.